The 32 T cell receptor beta chains in this list originate from one sample, sequenced in a study of T cells in women clearing cervical HPV infection. The data were produced by immunoSEQ multiplex PCR, yet TCRdb's version contains in-frame clones alone and is incomplete. In total, the table holds under 50,000 clones. The sequenced sample consisted of blood buffy coat. Source of these receptors: a woman between 18 and 70 years old with a cervical HPV16 infection that either progressed to CIN3+ or cleared (not recorded which).

About this clone itself: The read finishes 3 residues shy of the CDR3 end, and the germline J gene is used to complete it. This sequence joins TRBV6-2 or TRBV6-3 and TRBJ2-3; TRBD2 aligns across 10 bases. The CDR3 loop spans 16 amino acids. Germline CDR1 and CDR2: MNHEY and SVGEGT. J was trimmed by 2 bases and V by 8 bases; bases with no gene match: 10. CDR3 DNA (partial): TGTGCCAGCTCGTGGGGACTAGCGACCAACACAGATACG. It yields the protein CASSWGLATNTDT. The CDR3 reads in full as CASSWGLATNTDTQYF.

A note on this clone: Read data end 3 residues before the CDR3 end; the end is taken from the germline J gene. J is TRBJ1-6 and V is TRBV7-2; 9 bases are shared with TRBD1. Germline-derived CDR1 and CDR2 are SGHTA and FQGNSA. With V trimmed by 4 bases and J by 10 bases, 8 bases remained unmatched. CDR3 size: 15 residues. The CDR3 bases that were read are TGTGCCAGCAGCTCCCGGGGACAGGGAGAATCACCC. Translating gives CASSSRGQGESP. The whole CDR3 sequence reads CASSSRGQGESPLHF.

In regard to this clone: The read ends 3 residues before the CDR3 terminus; that terminus is restored from the germline J gene. The chain has TRBV3-1 (or the pseudogene TRBV3-2) and TRBJ2-3; 8 bases agree with TRBD2. Germline lookup yields CDR1 LGHDT and CDR2 YNNKEL (reference sequence). With 4 bases clipped from V and 4 bases from J, the junction kept 4 bases outside the gene matches. The CDR3 is made up of 14 amino acids. The CDR3 DNA, read in part, is TGTGCCAGCAGCCTGACTAGCGACGCAGATACG. Its translation is CASSLTSDADT. The whole CDR3 sequence reads CASSLTSDADTQYF.

As for this clone: The read ends 3 residues shy of where the CDR3 ends; the end is completed using the germline J gene. The chain is built from TRBV14 and TRBJ2-3; 9 bases are a match to TRBD1. The CDR3 contains 15 residues. Germline loops: CDR1 SGHDN, CDR2 FVKESK. The CDR3 protein is CASSPPWTGVETQYF. The covered CDR3 bases are TGTGCCAGCAGCCCGCCCTGGACAGGGGTCGAGACG.

With regard to this clone: Sequencing ends 3 residues short of the CDR3 end; the germline J gene provides the rest. The chain is built from TRBV27 and TRBJ2-7; D may be TRBD2 (6 bases). Germline V gene data show CDR1 as MNHEY and CDR2 as SMNVEV (reference sequence). Trimming removed 5 bases from V and 2 bases from J, with 19 bases in between. There are 16 residues in the CDR3. This chain's CDR3 is CASSRSERAIPYEQYF. Partial CDR3 DNA: TGTGCCAGCAGTAGGAGTGAGCGGGCGATACCCTACGAG.

Notes on this clone: The read terminates 3 residues ahead of where the CDR3 ends, so the germline J gene completes it. The rearrangement uses TRBV12-5 and TRBJ1-6, with D tentatively TRBD1 (6 bases). CDR1 is LGHNT, CDR2 FRNRAP, per germline. The CDR3 consists of 12 residues. CDR3 protein: CASAQDSAALHF. The part of the CDR3 DNA that was read is TGTGCTAGTGCCCAGGACAGTGCGGCC.

Of note for this clone: The sequence runs out 3 residues before the end of the CDR3; the remainder is reconstructed from the germline J gene. V and J are TRBV6-1 and TRBJ1-1, with 8 bases aligning to TRBD1. Germline lookup yields CDR1 MNHNS and CDR2 SASEGT. This CDR3 spans 16 amino acids. Trimming cost V 4 bases and J 1 base; bases outside gene matches: 8. The sequenced CDR3 bases are TGTGCCAGCAGTGCCTACGGACAGGGCGGGAACACTGAA. Translation: CASSAYGQGGNTE. The whole CDR3 sequence is CASSAYGQGGNTEAFF.

Worth noting for this clone: The sequenced fragment ends 3 residues before the CDR3 boundary, so the rest is inferred from the germline J gene. The genes are TRBV6-1 and TRBJ2-5; D gene ambiguous. Deletions cut 2 bases from V and 7 bases from J, with 11 bases between. Germline V gene sequence: CDR1 MNHNS, CDR2 SASEGT. There are 13 residues in the CDR3. CDR3 residues: CASSETLLGTQYF. The CDR3 bases that were read are TGTGCCAGCAGTGAAACCCTCCTCGGGACC.

Concerning this clone: The observed sequence ends 3 residues before the CDR3 terminus, with the missing tail filled in from the germline J gene. The chain links TRBV29-1 to TRBJ1-1; 10 bases align to TRBD1. This CDR3 has 13 residues. Germline CDR1 SQVTM, CDR2 ANQGSEA. With V trimmed by 8 bases and J by 5 bases, 8 bases remained unmatched. The CDR3 sequence is CSLRTGGRTEAFF. The covered CDR3 bases are TGCAGCCTGCGGACAGGGGGACGAACTGAA. The whole variable domain, filled in from reference TRBV29-1 and TRBJ1-1, reads SAVISQKPSRDICQRGTSLTIQCQVDSQVTMMFWYRQQPGQSLTLIATANQGSEATYESGFVIDKFPISRPNLTFSTLTVSNMSPEDSSIYLCSLRTGGRTEAFFGQGTRLTVV.

With respect to this clone: The CDR3 end falls 3 residues outside the read, so it is completed with the germline J gene. V is TRBV7-3 and J is TRBJ2-7; 8 bases line up with TRBD1. V lost 5 bases, J lost 2 bases, and 5 bases stayed unmatched. In germline, CDR1 is SGHTA, CDR2 FQGTGA. The CDR3 runs to 14 residues. This CDR3 reads CASSIGQGTYEQYF. Partial CDR3 DNA: TGTGCCAGCAGCATAGGACAGGGTACCTACGAG. Variable domain in full (rest from reference TRBV7-3 and TRBJ2-7): GAGVSQTPSNKVTEKGKYVELRCDPISGHTALYWYRQSLGQGPEFLIYFQGTGAADDSGLPNDRFFAVRPEGSVSTLKIQRTERGDSAVYLCASSIGQGTYEQYFGPGTRLTVT.

To note about this clone: The read finishes 3 residues shy of the CDR3 end, and the germline J gene is used to complete it. The gene calls are TRBV19 and TRBJ2-5, with TRBD1 matching over 7 bases. Trimming took 6 bases from V and 4 from J; bases not matched to a gene: 8. Germline V gives CDR1 LNHDA, CDR2 SQIVND (reference sequence). This CDR3 is built from 14 residues. The CDR3 spells CASRDRVNTETQYF. The sequenced CDR3 bases are TGTGCCAGTAGAGACAGGGTAAATACAGAGACC.

Remarks on this clone: Read coverage stops 3 residues before the CDR3 terminus; the germline J gene supplies the remainder. The chain has TRBV10-3 and TRBJ2-1, with 11 bases lining up with TRBD2. The CDR3 runs 14 residues. Germline V lookup: CDR1 ENHRY, CDR2 SYGVKD. Trimming at V came to 5 bases and at J to 8 bases, leaving 5 bases not matched to a gene. CDR3 bases read: TGTGCCATCAGTTTACTAGCGGGAGAAGATGAG. Its protein product is CAISLLAGEDE. The whole CDR3 sequence reads CAISLLAGEDEQFF.

The DNA read from the CDR3 is TGCAGCGGGGGCGACAATCAGCCC. It is translated as CSGGDNQP. The CDR3, in full, reads CSGGDNQPQHF. This sequence joins TRBV29-1 and TRBJ1-5, with a possible D match to TRBD1 (5 bases). The sequence runs out 3 residues before the end of the CDR3; the remainder is reconstructed from the germline J gene. The CDR3 is 11 residues long. Trimming left V 7 bases short and J 3 bases short, with 7 bases between. CDR1 is SQVTM and CDR2 is ANQGSEA in the germline V gene.

Points on this clone: The read finishes 3 residues shy of the CDR3 end, and the germline J gene is used to complete it. The rearrangement uses TRBV6-4 and TRBJ2-1; TRBD2 matches 11 bases. Germline V gene data show CDR1 as MRHNA and CDR2 as SNTAGT. The CDR3 consists of 15 residues. Germline trimming cut 5 bases from V and 4 bases from J; bases unmatched to any gene: 4. Incomplete CDR3 DNA: TGTGCCAGCAGTATCGGGACTAGCGGATACAATGAG. It codes for CASSIGTSGYNE. The full-length CDR3 reads as CASSIGTSGYNEQFF.

The sequenced CDR3 bases are TGTGCCAGTAGTACCCGCCCGGACAGCAATCAGCCG. Translation gives CASSTRPDSNQP. The CDR3 reads in full as CASSTRPDSNQPQYF. This chain links TRBV19 with TRBJ2-3, with a weak D call TRBD1 (6 bases). Read coverage stops 3 residues before the CDR3 terminus; the germline J gene supplies the remainder. The CDR3 runs to 15 residues. Germline V lookup: CDR1 LNHDA, CDR2 SQIVND (reference sequence). Drawing the rest from reference TRBV19 and TRBJ2-3, the complete variable domain is DGGITQSPKYLFRKEGQNVTLSCEQNLNHDAMYWYRQDPGQGLRLIYYSQIVNDFQKGDIAEGYSVSREKKESFPLTVTSAQKNPTAFYLCASSTRPDSNQPQYFGPGTRLTVL.

Comment on this clone: The read finishes 3 residues shy of the CDR3 end, and the germline J gene is used to complete it. This same CDR3 is encoded by further DNA sequences in the sample. This chain connects TRBV18 to TRBJ2-7; D remains ambiguous. V was clipped by 3 bases and J by 2 bases, with 11 bases between them. CDR1 KGHSH and CDR2 LQKENI come from the germline V gene. The CDR3 consists of 14 residues. CDR3 amino acids: CASSPPVPAYEQYF. The sequenced CDR3 bases are TGTGCCAGCTCACCTCCGGTGCCGGCCTACGAG.

In the case of this clone: The read is 3 residues too short to cover the CDR3 end, so that end is filled in from the germline J gene. The gene calls are TRBV10-3 and TRBJ2-7, with TRBD2 as a possible D gene (5 bases). Germline V gene sequence: CDR1 ENHRY, CDR2 SYGVKD. Trimming cost V 3 bases and J 6 bases, with 15 bases left between them. There are 14 residues in the CDR3. The CDR3: CAISDVRRSLEQYF. The part of the CDR3 DNA that was read is TGTGCCATCAGTGATGTCAGGAGGTCGCTCGAG.

A note on this clone: The read comes to an end 3 residues before the CDR3 does, leaving the germline J gene to fill in the end. The gene calls are TRBV5-1 and TRBJ2-7, with D maybe TRBD1 (5 bases). Per the germline V gene, CDR1 is SGHRS and CDR2 is YFSETQ. The V and J ends lost 5 bases and 5 bases respectively, with 14 bases between them. The CDR3 extends over 13 amino acids. CDR3 bases read: TGCGCCAGCAGTAGGGGTTTGAGCGACGAG. It encodes CASSRGLSDE. In full, the CDR3 reads CASSRGLSDEQYF. The full variable domain, rest sourced from reference TRBV5-1 and TRBJ2-7, is KAGVTQTPRYLIKTRGQQVTLSCSPISGHRSVSWYQQTPGQGLQFLFEYFSETQRNKGNFPGRFSGRQFSNSRSEMNVSTLELGDSALYLCASSRGLSDEQYFGPGTRLTVT.

As to this clone: The CDR3 extends 3 residues past the end of the read, so its final part is completed from the germline J gene. J is TRBJ1-2 and V is TRBV7-3; 8 bases are a match to TRBD1. This CDR3 has 15 residues. Germline-derived CDR1 and CDR2 are SGHTA and FQGTGA. After removal of 4 bases from V and 3 bases from J, the junction contained 7 bases not matched to a gene. The CDR3 is CASSYGTGPYYGYTF. The covered CDR3 bases are TGTGCCAGCAGCTACGGGACAGGTCCATACTATGGC. Full variable domain (remainder filled in from reference TRBV7-3 and TRBJ1-2): GAGVSQTPSNKVTEKGKYVELRCDPISGHTALYWYRQSLGQGPEFLIYFQGTGAADDSGLPNDRFFAVRPEGSVSTLKIQRTERGDSAVYLCASSYGTGPYYGYTFGSGTRLTVV.

Notes on this clone: The DNA ends 3 residues before the CDR3 does, and the rest of the CDR3 is filled in from the germline J gene. This chain links TRBV6-2 or TRBV6-3 with TRBJ1-2; 10 positions match TRBD1. Losses at the gene ends were 6 bases for V and 6 bases for J; bases not matched to a gene: 7. Germline CDR1 MNHEY, CDR2 SVGEGT. This CDR3 is built from 14 residues. The sequenced part of the CDR3 DNA is TGTGCCAGCAGCATCGCGGGACAGGGGAATGGC. Protein: CASSIAGQGNG. In full, the CDR3 reads CASSIAGQGNGYTF.

With regard to this clone: From the germline J gene comes the end of the CDR3, since the read stops 3 residues before it. This sequence joins TRBV19 and TRBJ2-2; 7 bases are shared with TRBD1. The CDR3 sequence is 14 residues long. The germline gives CDR1 LNHDA, CDR2 SQIVND (reference sequence). Partial CDR3 DNA: TGTGCCAGTATGTCGACAGGGCAACAGTCACCG. Protein: CASMSTGQQSP. From start to end, the CDR3 is CASMSTGQQSPLFF.

On this clone itself: Read coverage stops 3 residues before the CDR3 terminus; the germline J gene supplies the remainder. The V and J genes are TRBV19 and TRBJ2-3, with 8 bases that match TRBD2. This CDR3 region has 13 residues. The germline V gene encodes CDR1 LNHDA and CDR2 SQIVND (reference sequence). The ends lost 7 bases at V and 8 bases at J; junction bases unmatched: 8. The covered CDR3 bases are TGTGCCAGTACCCATGCGGGGGGTAGTACG. Translated, it gives CASTHAGGST. The CDR3 in its entirety is CASTHAGGSTQYF.

A remark on this clone: The read stops 3 residues short of the end of the CDR3; the missing end is completed from the germline J gene. The rearrangement uses TRBV6-2 or TRBV6-3 and TRBJ2-7, with TRBD1 identical over 7 bases. The CDR3 spans 12 residues. Germline CDR1 MNHEY, CDR2 SVGEGT. V lost 9 bases, J lost 3 bases, and 5 bases stayed unmatched. This CDR3 is CASRQGIYEQYF. CDR3 bases read: TGTGCCAGTAGACAGGGAATCTACGAG.

A remark on this clone: The CDR3 extends 3 residues past the end of the read, so its final part is completed from the germline J gene. The J gene is TRBJ1-2, the V gene TRBV7-9; 7 bases line up with TRBD1. Per germline, CDR1 SEHNR and CDR2 FQNEAQ (reference sequence). The CDR3 covers 13 residues. This CDR3 reads CASSQGEDYDYTF. The sequenced CDR3 bases are TGTGCCAGCAGCCAGGGGGAGGACTACGAC.

On this clone: The read is 3 residues too short to cover the CDR3 end, so that end is filled in from the germline J gene. The chain couples TRBV5-1 to TRBJ2-3; TRBD2 agrees at 10 bases. After removal of 4 bases from V and 2 bases from J, the junction contained 7 bases not matched to a gene. This CDR3 contains 16 residues. Germline CDR1 and CDR2: SGHRS and YFSETQ. The CDR3 sequence: CASSRWTSGNTDTQYF. The CDR3 DNA, read in part, is TGCGCCAGCAGCCGCTGGACTAGCGGAAACACAGATACG. Using reference TRBV5-1 and TRBJ2-3 for the parts outside the CDR3, the full variable domain is KAGVTQTPRYLIKTRGQQVTLSCSPISGHRSVSWYQQTPGQGLQFLFEYFSETQRNKGNFPGRFSGRQFSNSRSEMNVSTLELGDSALYLCASSRWTSGNTDTQYFGPGTRLTVL.

As to this clone: The sequence runs out 3 residues before the end of the CDR3; the remainder is reconstructed from the germline J gene. The V call is TRBV7-9, the J call TRBJ2-3; D ambiguous. Trimming left V 3 bases short and J 0 bases short, with 7 bases between. The CDR3 length is 14 residues. Germline V gives CDR1 SEHNR, CDR2 FQNEAQ (reference sequence). The sequenced CDR3 bases are TGTGCCAGCAGCTTTTCCGGGAGCACAGATACG. Protein: CASSFSGSTDT. The complete CDR3 reads CASSFSGSTDTQYF.

Worth noting for this clone: The read terminates 3 residues ahead of where the CDR3 ends, so the germline J gene completes it. The chain is built from TRBV20-1 and TRBJ2-1; 9 nucleotides match TRBD2. With 4 bases clipped from V and 3 bases from J, the junction kept 13 bases outside the gene matches. Germline V CDR1 and CDR2: DFQATT, SNEGSKA (reference sequence). The CDR3 is made up of 17 amino acids. Partial CDR3 DNA: TGCAGTGCTAAGAGCGGGGGGACGAACCGATTCTACAATGAG. This codes for CSAKSGGTNRFYNE. The CDR3 in its entirety is CSAKSGGTNRFYNEQFF.

Comment on this clone: Sequencing ends 3 residues short of the CDR3 end; the germline J gene provides the rest. The chain is built from TRBV19 and TRBJ1-5; 10 positions match TRBD1. Germline trimming cut 10 bases from V and 6 bases from J; bases unmatched to any gene: 9. The CDR3 is 14 residues long. The germline V gene encodes CDR1 LNHDA and CDR2 SQIVND (reference sequence). CDR3 bases read: TGTGCCACACACGACAGGGGGCGCTTTCAGCCC. As protein: CATHDRGRFQP. The entire CDR3 sequence reads CATHDRGRFQPQHF. The variable domain in full, completed from reference TRBV19 and TRBJ1-5, reads DGGITQSPKYLFRKEGQNVTLSCEQNLNHDAMYWYRQDPGQGLRLIYYSQIVNDFQKGDIAEGYSVSREKKESFPLTVTSAQKNPTAFYLCATHDRGRFQPQHFGDGTRLSIL.

Details on this clone: Read data end 3 residues before the CDR3 end; the end is taken from the germline J gene. V usage is TRBV11-3 and J usage is TRBJ1-6; no clear D gene. The germline gives CDR1 SGHNT, CDR2 YENEEA. The CDR3 is 13 residues long. Deletions cut 2 bases from V and 8 bases from J, with 7 bases between. The CDR3 protein is CASSLSNDSPLHF. CDR3 DNA (partial): TGTGCCAGCAGCTTATCTAATGATTCACCC.

Comments on this clone: The CDR3 goes on 3 residues after the read ends, and that part is filled in from the germline J gene. The V and J genes are TRBV20-1 and TRBJ2-7, with D possibly TRBD2 on 7 matching bases. Trimming stripped 7 bases from V and 0 bases from J, with 16 bases between. CDR1 DFQATT and CDR2 SNEGSKA come from the germline V gene (reference sequence). The CDR3 has 14 amino acids. The sequenced part of the CDR3 DNA is TGCAGTGGTCGAAGGGAGGGGGTCTCCTACGAG. Amino acid sequence: CSGRREGVSYE. The whole CDR3 reads CSGRREGVSYEQYF.

Concerning this clone itself: The CDR3 end is not reached by the read, which stops 3 residues before it; the germline J gene fills it in. The rearrangement uses TRBV6-2 or TRBV6-3 and TRBJ2-3, with 7 nucleotides matching TRBD2. Germline values: CDR1 MNHEY, CDR2 SVGEGT. J lost 2 bases, V lost 6 bases, and 5 bases had no gene match. This CDR3 is 14 amino acids long. The CDR3 loop reads CASSPGLTTDTQYF. The CDR3 DNA, read in part, is TGTGCCAGCAGCCCGGGACTAACCACAGATACG.

As concerns this clone: Read data end 3 residues before the CDR3 end; the end is taken from the germline J gene. The V call is TRBV7-2, the J call TRBJ1-3, with D possibly matching TRBD1 (6 bases). The CDR3 has 15 residues. V lost 5 bases and J 0 bases, leaving 11 bases between the germline ends. Germline CDR1 and CDR2: SGHTA and FQGNSA. CDR3 amino acids: CASSRTDYSGNTIYF. The part of the CDR3 DNA that was read is TGTGCCAGCAGCCGGACAGACTACTCTGGAAACACC.